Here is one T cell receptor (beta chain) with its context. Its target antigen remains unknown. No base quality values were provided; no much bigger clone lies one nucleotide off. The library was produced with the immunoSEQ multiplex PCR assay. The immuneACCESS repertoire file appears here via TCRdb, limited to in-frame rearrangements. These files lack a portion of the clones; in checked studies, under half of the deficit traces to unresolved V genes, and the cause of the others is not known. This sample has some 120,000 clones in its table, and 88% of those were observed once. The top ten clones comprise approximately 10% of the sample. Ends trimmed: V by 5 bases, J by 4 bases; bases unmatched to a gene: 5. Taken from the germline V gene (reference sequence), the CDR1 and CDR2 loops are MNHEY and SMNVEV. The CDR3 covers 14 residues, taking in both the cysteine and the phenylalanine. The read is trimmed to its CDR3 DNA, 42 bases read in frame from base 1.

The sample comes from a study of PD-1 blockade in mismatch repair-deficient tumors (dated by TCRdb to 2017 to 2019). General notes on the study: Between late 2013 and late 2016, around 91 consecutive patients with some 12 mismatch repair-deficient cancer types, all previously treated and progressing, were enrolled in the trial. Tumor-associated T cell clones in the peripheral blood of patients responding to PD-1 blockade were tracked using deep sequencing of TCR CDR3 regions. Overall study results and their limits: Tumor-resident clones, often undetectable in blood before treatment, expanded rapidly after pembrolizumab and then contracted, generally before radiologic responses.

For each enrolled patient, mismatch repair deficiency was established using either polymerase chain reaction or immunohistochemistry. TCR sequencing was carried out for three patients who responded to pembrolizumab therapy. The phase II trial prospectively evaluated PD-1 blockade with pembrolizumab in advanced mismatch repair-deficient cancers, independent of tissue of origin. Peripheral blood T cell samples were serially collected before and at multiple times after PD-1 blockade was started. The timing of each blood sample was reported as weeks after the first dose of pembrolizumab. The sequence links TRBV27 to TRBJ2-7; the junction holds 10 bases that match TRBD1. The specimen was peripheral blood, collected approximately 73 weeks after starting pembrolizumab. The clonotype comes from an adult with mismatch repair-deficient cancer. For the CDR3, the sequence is CASSEGQGIYEQYF. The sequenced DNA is TGTGCCAGCAGTGAGGGACAGGGGATTTACGAGCAGTACTTC.